This record covers a single T cell receptor beta chain. Its antigen is still unknown. This sample is part of a study of blood T cells in healthy people across ages. Notes on the study in general: Investigators treated diversity estimates from one million T cells as underestimates.

The CDR3 is 14 residues long. From germline, CDR1 is SGDLS and CDR2 YYNGEE. V was cut by 4 bases and J by 4 bases, with 13 bases left in between. It was with a sample-barcoded 5' primer and a J-beta primer mix that a second PCR of roughly 6 to 12 cycles was run. TCRdb independently ran MiXCR on the 5' RACE reads; one entry per CDR3 protein. The sample shows 760,000 or so distinct CDR3 sequences, roughly 25% of them seen only once. These data were likewise used in another study, on T cells of mothers and their children. That paper adds: Related and unrelated pairs show similar thymic shaping of TCR recombination output.

The genes are TRBV9 and TRBJ2-3; D possibly uses TRBD1 or TRBD2 (5 bases each). This TCR was sampled from a boy between 10 and 17 years old in good health. Sequencing input: blood. The CDR3 region is CASSSAWGPDTQYF. CDR3 bases: TGTGCCAGCAGCTCAGCATGGGGACCAGATACGCAGTATTTT.